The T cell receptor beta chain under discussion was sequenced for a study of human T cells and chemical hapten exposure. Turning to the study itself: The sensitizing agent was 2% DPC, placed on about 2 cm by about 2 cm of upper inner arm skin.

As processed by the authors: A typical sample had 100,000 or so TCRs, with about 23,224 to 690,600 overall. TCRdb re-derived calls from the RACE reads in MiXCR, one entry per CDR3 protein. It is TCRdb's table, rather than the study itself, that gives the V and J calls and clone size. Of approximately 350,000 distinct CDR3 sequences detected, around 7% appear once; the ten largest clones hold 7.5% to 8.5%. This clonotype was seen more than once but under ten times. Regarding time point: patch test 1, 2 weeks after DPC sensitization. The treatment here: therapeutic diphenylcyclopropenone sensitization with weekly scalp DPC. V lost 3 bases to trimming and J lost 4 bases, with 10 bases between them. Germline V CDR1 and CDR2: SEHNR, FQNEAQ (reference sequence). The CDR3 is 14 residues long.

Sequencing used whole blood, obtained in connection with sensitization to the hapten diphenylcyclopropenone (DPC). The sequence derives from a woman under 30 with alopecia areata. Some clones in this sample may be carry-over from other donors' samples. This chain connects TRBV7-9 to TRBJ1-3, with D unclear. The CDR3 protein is CASSLVSGGNTIYF. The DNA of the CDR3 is TGTGCCAGCAGCTTGGTATCCGGAGGAAACACCATATATTTT. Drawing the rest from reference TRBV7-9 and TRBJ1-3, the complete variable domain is DTGVSQNPRHKITKRGQNVTFRCDPISEHNRLYWYRQTLGQGPEFLTYFQNEAQLEKSRLLSDRFSAERPKGSFSTLEIQRTEQGDSAMYLCASSLVSGGNTIYFGEGSWLTVV.